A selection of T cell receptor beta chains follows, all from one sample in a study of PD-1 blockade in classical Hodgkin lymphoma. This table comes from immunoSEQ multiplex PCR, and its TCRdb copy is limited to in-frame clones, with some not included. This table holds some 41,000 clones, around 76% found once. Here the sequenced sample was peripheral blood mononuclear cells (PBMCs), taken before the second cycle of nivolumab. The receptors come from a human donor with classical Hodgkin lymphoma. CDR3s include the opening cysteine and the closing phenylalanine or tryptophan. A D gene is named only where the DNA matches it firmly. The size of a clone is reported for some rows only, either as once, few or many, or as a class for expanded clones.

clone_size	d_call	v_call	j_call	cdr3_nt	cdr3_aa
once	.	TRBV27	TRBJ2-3	TGTGCCAGCAGTTTAGGGGTGACAGATACGCAGTATTTT	CASSLGVTDTQYF
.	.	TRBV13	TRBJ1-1	TGTGCCAGCAGCTTATCGGGCACTGAAGCTTTCTTT	CASSLSGTEAFF
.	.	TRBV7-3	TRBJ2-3	TGTGCCAGCAGCTCCCGACCCGGGGGTCCCACAGATACGCAGTATTTT	CASSSRPGGPTDTQYF
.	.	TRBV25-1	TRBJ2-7	TGTGCCAGCAGCAGTACCTACGAGCAGTACTTC	CASSSTYEQYF
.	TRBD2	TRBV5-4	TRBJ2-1	TGTGCCAGCAGCGCCGGACTAGCGGGGAGTGTTGAGCAGTTCTTC	CASSAGLAGSVEQFF
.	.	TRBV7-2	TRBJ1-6	TGTGCCAGCAGCTCCCCGTGGGTCAGAGGCTCCTATAATTCACCCCTCCACTTT	CASSSPWVRGSYNSPLHF
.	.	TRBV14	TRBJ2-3	TGTGCCAGCAGCCAAGATCAGAGGGGGGGAGATACGCAGTATTTT	CASSQDQRGGDTQYF
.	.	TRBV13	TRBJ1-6	TGTGCCAGCAGCTTAGGCCTCGGGGTTTCACCCCTCCACTTT	CASSLGLGVSPLHF
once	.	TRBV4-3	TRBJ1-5	TGCGCCAGCAGCCCGGGGTTGGGGGCCAATCAGCCCCAGCATTTT	CASSPGLGANQPQHF
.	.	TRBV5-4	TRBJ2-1	TGTGCCAGCAGCTTGTCGGAGGATCTGAACAATGAGCAGTTCTTC	CASSLSEDLNNEQFF
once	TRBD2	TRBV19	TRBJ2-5	TGTGCCAGTAGTATAGATAAAGCGGGAAGTAAAGAGACCCAGTACTTC	CASSIDKAGSKETQYF
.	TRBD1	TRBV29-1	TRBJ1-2	TGCAGCGATTGGACAGGGTCAGACTATGGCTACACCTTC	CSDWTGSDYGYTF
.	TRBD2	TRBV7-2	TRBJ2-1	TGTGCCAGCAGCTTAGTATTGAGCGGGGGGCCCCCCTACAATGAGCAGTTCTTC	CASSLVLSGGPPYNEQFF
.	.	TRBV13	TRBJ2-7	TGTGCCAGCAGCCGTAGAACCTACGAGCAGTACTTC	CASSRRTYEQYF
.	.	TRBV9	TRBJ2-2	TGTGCCAGCAGCGCCAACCTCCGAGACCCCAACACCGGGGAGCTGTTTTTT	CASSANLRDPNTGELFF
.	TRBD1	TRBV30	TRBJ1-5	TGTGCCTACGGACAGGTTGGTCAGCCCCAGCATTTT	CAYGQVGQPQHF
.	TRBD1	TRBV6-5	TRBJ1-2	TGTGCCAGCAGGTTGACAGGGGATGGCTACACCTTC	CASRLTGDGYTF
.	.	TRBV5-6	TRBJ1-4	TGTGCCAGCAGCTTTCAAGCAAATGAAAAACTGTTTTTT	CASSFQANEKLFF